Reported below is one T cell receptor (beta chain). What it binds is unknown. These data come from a study of post-analysis software for immune sequencing data. Points from the study as a whole: About five TRBV segments were more frequent in patients than controls; TRBV5-6, TRBV5-1 and TRBV20-1 belonged to this group.

From germline, CDR1 is LGHDT and CDR2 YNNKEL (reference sequence). The CDR3 contains 14 residues. V gave up 7 bases and J gave up 10 bases; unmatched junction bases: 12. Unique molecular identifiers were built into the TCR beta cDNA libraries. Via MiXCR, TCRdb re-called the PCR reads, giving one row per CDR3 protein. The table shows approximately 730,000 distinct CDR3 sequences, with 25% to 30% occurring only once. The receptor comes from a girl aged 10 to 17 with multiple sclerosis. The specimen was blood. This chain links TRBV3-1 with TRBJ2-1; 8 nucleotides line up with TRBD2. CDR3 in DNA: TGTGCCAGCAACCCCCCGAGGGTAGCGGGAGAGCAGTTCTTC. Protein sequence: CASNPPRVAGEQFF.